The T cell receptor (beta chain) described here comes from a study of CD8 T cells in ankylosing spondylitis. General observations from the study: Reportedly, matched ankylosing spondylitis synovial fluid was significantly enriched for disease-linked clones.

The CDR3 is 12 amino acids. CDR1 and CDR2 (germline): SGDLS, YYNGEE. The V and J ends lost 7 bases and 8 bases respectively, with 13 bases between them. This clonotype was seen many times. Its antigen remains unidentified. TCRdb redid the calling of the 5' RACE reads with MiXCR, one entry per CDR3 protein. The table has 7,000 to 8,500 distinct CDR3 sequences, more than 7.5% seen once. This clonotype was obtained from a male donor with ankylosing spondylitis or in good health (not recorded which). The chain uses TRBV9 and TRBJ2-1; no clear D gene. Sequencing used blood, either unsorted or a sorted T cell fraction (not recorded which). The CDR3 nucleotides read TGTGCCAGCTCGGTCCCTGCCGATGAGCAGTTCTTC. Its protein is CASSVPADEQFF.